The 8 T cell receptor beta chains in this list originate from one sample, sequenced in a study of molecular identifiers for immune sequencing clone quantification. TCRdb reprocessed the PCR reads via MiXCR and lists one record per CDR3 protein. The table has approximately 630,000 distinct CDR3 sequences, approximately 24% seen once; the top ten hold around 0.78%. Sequencing input: naive CD8+ T cells from blood, with Jurkat cell RNA spiked in. The subset is: FACS-sorted CD8+CD4-CCR7+CD45RA+ naive T cells. The receptor set was obtained from a human donor in good health. Some libraries in this study had Jurkat cell RNA spiked in.

This clonotype has a count of ten or more. The chain is built from TRBV30 and TRBJ2-3, with TRBD2 matching over 9 bases. The junction had 0 bases not matched to a gene; V was cut back by 1 base and J by 1 base. This CDR3 spans 14 amino acids. The germline gives CDR1 GTSNPN, CDR2 SVGIG (reference sequence). CDR3 sequence (DNA): TGTGCCTGGAGTGGCGGGGGGGGCACAGATACGCAGTATTTT. Translating gives CAWSGGGGTDTQYF.

This clonotype was found a few times. The chain links TRBV4-3 to TRBJ1-6, with 11 bases fitting TRBD1. CDR1 and CDR2 from the germline V gene are LGHNA and YSLEER. Trimming took 3 bases from V and 6 from J; bases not matched to a gene: 7. The CDR3 contains 17 residues. The CDR3 DNA reads as TGCGCCAGCAGCCAGGACTGGACAGGGGGCTTTAATTCACCCCTCCACTTT. Protein sequence: CASSQDWTGGFNSPLHF.

With regard to this clonotype: At one end, the junction sequence differs from germline, possibly due to a read error. The chain recombines TRBV5-6 with TRBJ1-1; D possibly corresponds to TRBD1 (6 bases). The CDR3 runs to 16 residues. Germline CDR1 SGHDT, CDR2 YYEEEE. The CDR3 region is CASSLVWGGANPEAFF. DNA for the CDR3: TGTGCCAGCAGCTTGGTCTGGGGGGGCGCGAACCCTGAAGCTTTCTTT.

This sequence joins TRBV28 and TRBJ2-7, with 7 bases aligning to TRBD1. Per germline, CDR1 MDHEN and CDR2 SYDVKM. With 3 bases clipped from V and 2 bases from J, the junction kept 4 bases outside the gene matches. The CDR3 runs to 14 residues. CDR3 amino acids: CASSFGQETYEQYF. CDR3 coding DNA: TGTGCCAGCAGTTTTGGACAGGAGACCTACGAGCAGTACTTC.

This clonotype has a handful of counts. The rearrangement uses TRBV5-6 and TRBJ2-1; 11 bases map to TRBD2. This CDR3 region has 16 residues. V dropped 0 bases and J dropped 2; count of bases not matched to a gene: 1. CDR1 and CDR2 (germline): SGHDT, YYEEEE. The CDR3 here is CASSLEGLAAYNEQFF. The CDR3 coding sequence is TGTGCCAGCAGCTTGGAGGGACTAGCGGCCTACAATGAGCAGTTCTTC.

Many counts were recorded for this clonotype. The chain couples TRBV29-1 to TRBJ2-7; 13 bases align to TRBD2. The V gene's germline CDR1 is SQVTM and CDR2 ANQGSEA. The CDR3 consists of 18 residues. Trimming cost V 4 bases and J 6 bases; bases outside gene matches: 18. The DNA for the CDR3 is TGCAGCGTTGTCGGAGGGACTAGCGGGGAACACACACCCCTCGAGCAGTACTTC. As protein: CSVVGGTSGEHTPLEQYF.

As for this clonotype: An end of the junction differs from the germline gene, which may be a read error. The rearrangement uses TRBV7-9 and TRBJ2-5; the D is unclear. The germline gives CDR1 SEHNR, CDR2 FQNEAQ (reference sequence). The CDR3 extends over 13 amino acids. In DNA form, the CDR3 reads TGTGCCAGCGCAGGTCCCCTACAAGAGACCCAGTGCTTC. This sequence encodes CASAGPLQETQCF.

This clonotype was counted between two and nine times. The chain joins TRBV30 to TRBJ1-4, with D perhaps matching TRBD1 (5 bases). The CDR3 covers 13 residues. With 3 bases removed from V and 2 bases from J, the gap between germline ends came to 7 bases. Germline loops: CDR1 GTSNPN, CDR2 SVGIG (reference sequence). The CDR3 is CAWRGRTNEKLFF. CDR3 bases: TGTGCCTGGAGGGGACGGACTAATGAAAAACTGTTTTTT.